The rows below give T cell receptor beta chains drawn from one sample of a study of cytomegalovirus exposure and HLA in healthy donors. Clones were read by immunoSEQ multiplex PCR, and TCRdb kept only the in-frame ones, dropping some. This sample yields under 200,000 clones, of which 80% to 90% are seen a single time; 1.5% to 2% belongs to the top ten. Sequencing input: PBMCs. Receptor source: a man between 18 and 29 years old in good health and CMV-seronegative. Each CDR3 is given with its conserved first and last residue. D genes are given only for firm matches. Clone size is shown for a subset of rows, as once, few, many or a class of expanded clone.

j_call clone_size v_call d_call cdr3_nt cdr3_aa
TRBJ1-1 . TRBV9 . TGTGCCAGCAGCCTTAGCCCCGGCACTGAAGCTTTCTTT CASSLSPGTEAFF
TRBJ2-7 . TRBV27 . TGTGCCAGCAGTTTATTACAGGGTGTGGAGCAGTACTTC CASSLLQGVEQYF
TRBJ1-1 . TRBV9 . TGTGCCAGCAGCGTAGAGGCCGACAAGGGGACTGAAGCTTTCTTT CASSVEADKGTEAFF
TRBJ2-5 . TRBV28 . TGTGCCAGCAGTTCCCCTGAGACCCAGTACTTC CASSSPETQYF
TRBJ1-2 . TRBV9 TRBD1 TGTGCCGTCGGTGGGACAGGGGGTTACTATGGCTACACCTTC CAVGGTGGYYGYTF
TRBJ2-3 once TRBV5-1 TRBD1 TGCGCCAGCAGCTCACGACAGGGGGCCACAGATACGCAGTATTTT CASSSRQGATDTQYF
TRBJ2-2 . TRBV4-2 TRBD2 TGTGCCAGCAGCCAAAGTAGCGGGGGGGAAGGGCACACCGGGGAGCTGTTTTTT CASSQSSGGEGHTGELFF
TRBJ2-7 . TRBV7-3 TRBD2 TGTGCCAGCAGCCCCCGACTAGCGGAAAGCAACGAGCAGTACTTC CASSPRLAESNEQYF
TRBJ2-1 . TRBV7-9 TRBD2 TGTGCCAGCAGGAATCTAGGGGGAGCGGGAGAGCACAATGAGCAGTTCTTC CASRNLGGAGEHNEQFF
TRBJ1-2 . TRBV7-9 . TGTGCCAGCAGCTTAGCACAGACTAACTATGGCTACACCTTC CASSLAQTNYGYTF
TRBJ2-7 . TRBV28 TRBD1 TGTGCCAGCAGTTTTGGGACAGGGGGCGACGAGCAGTACTTC CASSFGTGGDEQYF
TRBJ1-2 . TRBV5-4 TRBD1 TGTGCCAGCAGCCCGCCGGACAGGGGCTATGGCTACACCTTC CASSPPDRGYGYTF
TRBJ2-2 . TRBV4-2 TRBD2 TGTGCCAGCAGCCCGCTAGCGGGGGAGAACACCGGGGAGCTGTTTTTT CASSPLAGENTGELFF
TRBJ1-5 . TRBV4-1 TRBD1 TGCGCCAGCAGCCAAGAAAAAGGGACAGGGTCAAATCAGCCCCAGCATTTT CASSQEKGTGSNQPQHF
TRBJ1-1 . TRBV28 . TGTGCCAGCAGTCACCAGGACACGAACACTGAAGCTTTCTTT CASSHQDTNTEAFF
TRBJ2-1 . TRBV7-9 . TGTGCCAGCAGCCCTGCGGCCCGACAGGGAGGTAATGAGCAGTTCTTC CASSPAARQGGNEQFF
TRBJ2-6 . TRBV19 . TGTGCCAGTAGTTCCGCGGGGGCGGACTCTGGGGCCAACGTCCTGACTTTC CASSSAGADSGANVLTF
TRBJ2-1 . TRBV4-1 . TGCGCCAGCAGCCAAGATTGGCGACTAGAGCCTCGGGATGAGCAGTTCTTC CASSQDWRLEPRDEQFF
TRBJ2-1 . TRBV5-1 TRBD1 TGCGCCAGCAGGACAGGGTCCTACAATGAGCAGTTCTTC CASRTGSYNEQFF
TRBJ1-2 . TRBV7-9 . TGTGCCAGCAGCATCGGACAGATCGATGGCTACACCTTC CASSIGQIDGYTF
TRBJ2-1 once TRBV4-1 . TGCGCCAGCAGCCCCGGACAGAGAAGCCACAATGAGCAGTTCTTC CASSPGQRSHNEQFF
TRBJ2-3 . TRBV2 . TGTGCCAGCAGTAACGGTCCGGCAGGGGAGACAGATACGCAGTATTTT CASSNGPAGETDTQYF
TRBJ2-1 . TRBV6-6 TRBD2 TGTGCCAGCAGTAGCGGGAGGGTTAATGAGCAGTTCTTC CASSSGRVNEQFF
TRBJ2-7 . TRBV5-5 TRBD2 TGTGCCAGCAGCCCCGCCCACAGCGGGACGTCTTACGAGCAGTACTTC CASSPAHSGTSYEQYF
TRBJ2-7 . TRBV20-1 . TGCAGTCCAGGGGACCCCTACGAGCAGTACTTC CSPGDPYEQYF
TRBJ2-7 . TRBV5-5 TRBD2 TGTGCCAGCAGCTTGGGGCCCCCTAGCGGGAGGTTGTACGAGCAGTACTTC CASSLGPPSGRLYEQYF
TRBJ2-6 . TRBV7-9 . TGTGCTAGAGGAAGAGCTGGGGCCAACGTCCTGACTTTC CARGRAGANVLTF
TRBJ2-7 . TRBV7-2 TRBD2 TGTGCCAGCAGCACATTTGCGGGAGGGACGGGTCCCTACGAGCAGTACTTC CASSTFAGGTGPYEQYF
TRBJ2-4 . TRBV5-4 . TGTGCCCCCCCTCCCCCGTACTTC CAPPPPYF
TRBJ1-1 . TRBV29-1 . TGCAGCTCATCGGGAGGCGCTGAAGCTTTCTTT CSSSGGAEAFF
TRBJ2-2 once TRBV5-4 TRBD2 TGTGCCAGCAGTCCCCGGGGGGGGGACACCGGGGAGCTGTTTTTT CASSPRGGDTGELFF
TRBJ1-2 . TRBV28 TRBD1 TGTGCCAGCCGACAGGGAGACTATGGCTACACCTTC CASRQGDYGYTF
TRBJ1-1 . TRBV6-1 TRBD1 TGTGCCAGCAGTTTGAACAGGGGGAACACTGAAGCTTTCTTT CASSLNRGNTEAFF
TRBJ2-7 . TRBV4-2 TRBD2 TGTGCCAGCAGCCCTAGCGGGGACTACGAGCAGTACTTC CASSPSGDYEQYF
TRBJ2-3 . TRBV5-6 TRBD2 TGTGCCAGCAGCTTAGCGGGGGTAACAGATACGCAGTATTTT CASSLAGVTDTQYF
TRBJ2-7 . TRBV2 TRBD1 TGTGCCAGCAGGGACAGGTCCGGGCTCGAGCAGTACTTC CASRDRSGLEQYF
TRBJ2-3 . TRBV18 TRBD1 TGTGCCAGCTCACCTAGGGGGCACCCGGGCACAGATACGCAGTATTTT CASSPRGHPGTDTQYF
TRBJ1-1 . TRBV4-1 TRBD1 TGCGCCAGCAGCCAAGGGAGGGGGCGCATAACTGAAGCTTTCTTT CASSQGRGRITEAFF
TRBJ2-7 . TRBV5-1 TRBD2 TGCGCCAGCAGCCTTCGGGGACTAGGTCACCCCCCTTACGAGCAGTACTTC CASSLRGLGHPPYEQYF
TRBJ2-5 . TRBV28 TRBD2 TGTGCCAGCAGTTTCCCCCATAGCGGGGGAGAAGAGACCCAGTACTTC CASSFPHSGGEETQYF